Included here is one TCR beta chain sequence, with context. Its target is unknown. One junction end disagrees with the germline gene, perhaps due to a read error. This sample was included in a study of cytomegalovirus exposure and HLA in healthy donors. The PCR employed 60 Vbeta primers together with 13 Jbeta primers. The data were produced by immunoSEQ multiplex PCR, yet TCRdb's version contains in-frame clones alone and is incomplete. The data show tens of thousands of clones, 60% to 85% seen once. General study results and limits: It was approximately 150 TCR beta chains that were listed as cytomegalovirus-associated.

The TCR comes from a woman in her thirties or forties in good health and CMV-seropositive. The source material was PBMCs.

Here the CDR3 DNA reads TGTGCCAGCAGCGCCTACAGGGGAGACAAAAACAGTCAGTACTTC. It encodes CASSAYRGDKNSQYF. The rearrangement joins TRBV9 to TRBJ2-4, with 7 nucleotides matching TRBD1. In germline, CDR1 is SGDLS, CDR2 YYNGEE. The CDR3 extends over 15 amino acids.